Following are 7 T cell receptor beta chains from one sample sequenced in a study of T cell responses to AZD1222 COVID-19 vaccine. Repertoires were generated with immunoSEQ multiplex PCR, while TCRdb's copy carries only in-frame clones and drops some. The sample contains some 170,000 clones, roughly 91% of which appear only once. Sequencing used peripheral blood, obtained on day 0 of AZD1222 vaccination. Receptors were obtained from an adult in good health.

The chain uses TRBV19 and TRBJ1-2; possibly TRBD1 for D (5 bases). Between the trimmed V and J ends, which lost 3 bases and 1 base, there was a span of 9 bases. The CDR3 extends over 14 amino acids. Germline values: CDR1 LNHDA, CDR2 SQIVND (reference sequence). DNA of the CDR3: TGTGCCAGTAGTATTGGGGGACTTAACTATGGCTACACCTTC. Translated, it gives CASSIGGLNYGYTF.

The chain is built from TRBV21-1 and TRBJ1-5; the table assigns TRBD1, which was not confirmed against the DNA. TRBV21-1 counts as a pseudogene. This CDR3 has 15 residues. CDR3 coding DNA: TGTGCCAGCAGCAAAGTGGACAGGGGCAATCAGCCCCAGCATTTT. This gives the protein CASSKVDRGNQPQHF.

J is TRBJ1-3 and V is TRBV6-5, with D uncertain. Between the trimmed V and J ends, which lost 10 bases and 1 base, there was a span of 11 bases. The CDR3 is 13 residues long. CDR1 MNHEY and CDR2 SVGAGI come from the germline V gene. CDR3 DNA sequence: TGTGCCAAACCAGTTCGGTCTGGAAACACCATATATTTT. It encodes CAKPVRSGNTIYF.

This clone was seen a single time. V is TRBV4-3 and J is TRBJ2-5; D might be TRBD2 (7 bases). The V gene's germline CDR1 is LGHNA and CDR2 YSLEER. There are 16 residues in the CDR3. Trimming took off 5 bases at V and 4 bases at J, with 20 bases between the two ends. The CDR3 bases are TGCGCCAGCAGCTCGACGTGGGGGGGGCTAAGAGAGACCCAGTACTTC. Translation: CASSSTWGGLRETQYF.

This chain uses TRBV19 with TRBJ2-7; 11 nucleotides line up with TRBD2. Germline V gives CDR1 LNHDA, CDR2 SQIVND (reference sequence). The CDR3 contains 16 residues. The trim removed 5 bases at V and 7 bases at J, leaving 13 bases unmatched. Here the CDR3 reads CASSGDVLAGVGEQYF. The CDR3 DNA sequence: TGTGCCAGTAGTGGGGATGTACTAGCGGGAGTCGGTGAGCAGTACTTC.

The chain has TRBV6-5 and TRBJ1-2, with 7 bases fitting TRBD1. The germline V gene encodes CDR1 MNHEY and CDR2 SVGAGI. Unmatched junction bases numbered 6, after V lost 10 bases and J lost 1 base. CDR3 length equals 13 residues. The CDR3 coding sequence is TGTGCCATTGAGGGACAGATTAACTATGGCTACACCTTC. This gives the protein CAIEGQINYGYTF.

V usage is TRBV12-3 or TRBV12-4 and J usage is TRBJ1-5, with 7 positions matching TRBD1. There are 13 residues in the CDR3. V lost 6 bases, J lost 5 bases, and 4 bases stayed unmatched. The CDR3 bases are TGTGCCAGCAGCGGGACAGCTTATCAGCCCCAGCATTTT. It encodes CASSGTAYQPQHF.